Here is one TCR beta chain with its context. Germline loops: CDR1 ENHRY, CDR2 SYGVKD. The CDR3 is 14 amino acids. V shed 9 bases, J shed 2 bases, and the junction held 5 bases outside the gene matches. A library of TCRbeta sequences, prepared with unique molecular identifiers, was generated. TCRdb reanalysed the PCR reads using MiXCR and keeps one entry per CDR3 protein. The sample lists 97,000 or so distinct CDR3 sequences; 4.5% to 7.5% were seen once. These data come from a study of T-cell reconstitution after alpha-beta-depleted transplantation in children. The chain combines TRBV10-3 with TRBJ2-3; TRBD2 agrees at 10 bases. The origin of this receptor is a female patient younger than 10 who had a stem cell transplant for Fanconi anemia, so the T cells may come from the graft donor. This material consisted of PBMCs, mostly from graft donor cells, taken 60 days after TCRalphabeta/CD19-depleted stem cell transplant. The CDR3 nucleotides are TGTGCCATGCGAGCGGGAGGGGTCACAGATACGCAGTATTTT. Residues: CAMRAGGVTDTQYF.